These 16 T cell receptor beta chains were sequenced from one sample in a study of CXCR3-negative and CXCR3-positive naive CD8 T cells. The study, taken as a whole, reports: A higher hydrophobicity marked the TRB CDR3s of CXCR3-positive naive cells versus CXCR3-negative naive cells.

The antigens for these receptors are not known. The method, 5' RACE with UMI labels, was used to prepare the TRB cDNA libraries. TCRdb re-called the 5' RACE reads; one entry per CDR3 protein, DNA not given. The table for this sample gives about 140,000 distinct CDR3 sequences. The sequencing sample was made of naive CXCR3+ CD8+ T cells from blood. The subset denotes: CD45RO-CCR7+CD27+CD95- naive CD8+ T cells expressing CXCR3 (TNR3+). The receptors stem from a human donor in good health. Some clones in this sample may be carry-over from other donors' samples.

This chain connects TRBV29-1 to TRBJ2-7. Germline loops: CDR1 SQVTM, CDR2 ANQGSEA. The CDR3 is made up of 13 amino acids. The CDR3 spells CSVVFGYSYEQYF.

The CDR3 sequence: CASSLRAEETQYF. V is TRBV28 and J is TRBJ2-5; TCRdb outputs TRBD2, but without DNA this stays unchecked. The CDR3 has 13 amino acids. The germline gives CDR1 MDHEN, CDR2 SYDVKM.

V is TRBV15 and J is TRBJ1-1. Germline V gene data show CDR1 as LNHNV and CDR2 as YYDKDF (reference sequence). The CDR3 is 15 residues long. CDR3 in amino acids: CATSRDRVANTEAFF.

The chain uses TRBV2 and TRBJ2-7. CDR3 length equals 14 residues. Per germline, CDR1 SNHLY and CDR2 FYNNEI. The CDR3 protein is CASSENSRPYEQYF.

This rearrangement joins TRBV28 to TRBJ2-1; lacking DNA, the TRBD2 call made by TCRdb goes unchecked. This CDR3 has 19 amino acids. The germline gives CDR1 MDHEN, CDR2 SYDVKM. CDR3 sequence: CASNPGLAPPESSYNEQFF.

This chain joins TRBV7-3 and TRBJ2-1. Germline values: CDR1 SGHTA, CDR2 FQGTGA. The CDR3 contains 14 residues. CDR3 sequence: CASRVTLEDNEQFF.

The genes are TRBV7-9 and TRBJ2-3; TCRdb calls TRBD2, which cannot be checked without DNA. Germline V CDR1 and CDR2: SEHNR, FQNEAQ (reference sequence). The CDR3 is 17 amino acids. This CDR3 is CASSLDESLPRTDTQYF.

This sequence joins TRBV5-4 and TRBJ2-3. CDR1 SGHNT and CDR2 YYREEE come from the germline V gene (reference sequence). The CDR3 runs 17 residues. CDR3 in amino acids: CASSYGRVDSSTDTQYF.

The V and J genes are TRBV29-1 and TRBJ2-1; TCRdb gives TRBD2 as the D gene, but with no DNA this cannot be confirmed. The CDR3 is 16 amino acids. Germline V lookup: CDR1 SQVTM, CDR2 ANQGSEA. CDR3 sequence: CSVEGGSGRDHNEQFF.

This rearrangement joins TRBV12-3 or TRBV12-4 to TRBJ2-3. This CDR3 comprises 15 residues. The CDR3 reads CASSSRLYGADTQYF.

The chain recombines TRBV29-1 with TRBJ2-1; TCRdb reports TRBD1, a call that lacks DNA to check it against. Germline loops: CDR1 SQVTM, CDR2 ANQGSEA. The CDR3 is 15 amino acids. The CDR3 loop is CSVDSLGQDFNEQFF.

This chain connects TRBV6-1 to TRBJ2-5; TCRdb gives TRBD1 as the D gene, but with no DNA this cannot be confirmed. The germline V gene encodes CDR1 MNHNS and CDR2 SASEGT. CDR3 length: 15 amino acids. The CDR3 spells CASSETTGESETQYF.

The CDR3 protein is CASSEYHGTDYEQYF. The rearrangement joins TRBV7-3 to TRBJ2-7; TCRdb returns TRBD2, unconfirmable since there is no DNA. Germline loops: CDR1 SGHTA, CDR2 FQGTGA. The CDR3 has 15 residues.

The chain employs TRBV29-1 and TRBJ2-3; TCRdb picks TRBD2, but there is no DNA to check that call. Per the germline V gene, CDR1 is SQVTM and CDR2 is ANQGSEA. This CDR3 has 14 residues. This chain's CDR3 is CSVESALRLDTQYF.

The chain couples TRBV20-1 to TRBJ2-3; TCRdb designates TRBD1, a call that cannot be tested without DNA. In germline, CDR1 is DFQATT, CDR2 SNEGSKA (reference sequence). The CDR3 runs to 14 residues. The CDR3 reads CSARGGPNRDTQYF.

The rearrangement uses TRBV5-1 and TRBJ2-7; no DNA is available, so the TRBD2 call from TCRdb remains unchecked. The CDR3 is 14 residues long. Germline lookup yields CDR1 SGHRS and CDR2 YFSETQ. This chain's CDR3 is CASSHDLGDYEQYF.